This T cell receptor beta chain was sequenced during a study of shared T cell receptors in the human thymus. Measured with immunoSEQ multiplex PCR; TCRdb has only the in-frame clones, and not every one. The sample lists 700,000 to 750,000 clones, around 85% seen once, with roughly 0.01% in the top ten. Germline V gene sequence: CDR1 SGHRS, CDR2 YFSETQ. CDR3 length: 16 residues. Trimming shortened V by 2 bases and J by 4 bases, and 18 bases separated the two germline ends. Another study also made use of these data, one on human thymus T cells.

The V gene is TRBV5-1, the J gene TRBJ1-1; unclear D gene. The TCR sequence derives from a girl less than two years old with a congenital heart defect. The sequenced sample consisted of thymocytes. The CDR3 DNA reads TGCGCCAGCAGCTTCAGGTACCGGGAGGACGGCACTGAAGCTTTCTTT. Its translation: CASSFRYREDGTEAFF.